Presented here are 22 T cell receptor beta chains from one specimen sequenced in a study of identifying expanded T cells in peripheral blood. Using immunoSEQ multiplex PCR, the repertoire was profiled, and TCRdb retains in-frame clones only, with some absent. The sample includes approximately 100,000 clones, 85% to 90% of them seen just once. The sample comprised blood. The origin of the receptors is a person between 18 and 69 years old in good health.

The chain carries TRBV18 and TRBJ1-5; the D gene is possibly TRBD1 (6 bases). The length of the CDR3 is 14 residues. Germline V CDR1 and CDR2: KGHSH, LQKENI. Trimming stripped 3 bases from V and 3 bases from J, with 9 bases between. The CDR3 nucleotides are TGTGCCAGCTCACCCGACAGGACCAATCAGCCCCAGCATTTT. It yields the protein CASSPDRTNQPQHF.

The chain is built from TRBV2 and TRBJ1-6; D remains unclear. V lost 11 bases, J lost 7 bases, and 15 bases lay in between. This CDR3 spans 13 amino acids. Germline CDR1 reads SNHLY; CDR2 reads FYNNEI. The CDR3 is CAAKSSPNSPLHF. The CDR3 DNA reads as TGTGCCGCAAAGAGCAGCCCGAATTCACCCCTCCACTTT.

V usage is TRBV5-4 and J usage is TRBJ2-5, with no clear D. This CDR3 is built from 12 residues. Germline V gene lookup returns CDR1 SGHNT and CDR2 YYREEE (reference sequence). The V and J ends lost 4 bases and 0 bases respectively, with 4 bases between them. The CDR3 bases are TGTGCCAGCAGCGGGTACCAAGAGACCCAGTACTTC. Amino acids: CASSGYQETQYF.

The chain carries TRBV18 and TRBJ2-7, with TRBD1 as a possible D gene (6 bases). Germline lookup yields CDR1 KGHSH and CDR2 LQKENI. V was pared by 2 bases and J by 2 bases, with 10 bases between. The CDR3 totals 14 residues. For the CDR3, the DNA is TGTGCCAGCTCACCAGCGCAGGGGACCTACGAGCAGTACTTC. This codes for CASSPAQGTYEQYF.

The chain employs TRBV29-1 and TRBJ2-3, with D possibly TRBD2 on 6 matching bases. The CDR3 length is 13 residues. V was trimmed by 6 bases and J by 5 bases, leaving 15 bases between them. The germline V gene has CDR1 SQVTM and CDR2 ANQGSEA. CDR3 sequence: CSVATSEVDTQYF. DNA of the CDR3: TGCAGCGTGGCGACTAGTGAGGTAGATACGCAGTATTTT.

V gene TRBV6-4 combines with J gene TRBJ2-2; 8 positions agree with TRBD2. With V trimmed by 5 bases and J by 3 bases, 11 bases remained unmatched. The CDR3 extends over 17 amino acids. The germline V gene has CDR1 MRHNA and CDR2 SNTAGT. Written as DNA, the CDR3 is TGTGCCAGCAGTCCAGCGGGGGTCTTTCCCTACACCGGGGAGCTGTTTTTT. Protein sequence: CASSPAGVFPYTGELFF.

The chain recombines TRBV7-2 with TRBJ2-5, with 9 positions matching TRBD2. V lost 2 bases and J lost 2; bases outside the gene matches: 6. Germline V gives CDR1 SGHTA, CDR2 FQGNSA. The CDR3 covers 16 residues. As DNA, the CDR3 is TGTGCCAGCAGCTTATCGAGTAGCGGGGGACAAGAGACCCAGTACTTC. Its translation is CASSLSSSGGQETQYF.

J is TRBJ2-1 and V is TRBV5-5; 9 bases fit TRBD2. This CDR3 region has 17 residues. The V segment lost 0 bases and the J segment 3 bases; nucleotides outside the gene matches: 7. CDR1 and CDR2 from the germline V gene are SGHKS and YYEKEE (reference sequence). Here the CDR3 DNA reads TGTGCCAGCAGCTTGGGGGTAACTAGCGGGTTCTACAATGAGCAGTTCTTC. Protein product: CASSLGVTSGFYNEQFF. The full variable domain, with the rest looked up from reference TRBV5-5 and TRBJ2-1, is DAGVTQSPTHLIKTRGQQVTLRCSPISGHKSVSWYQQVLGQGPQFIFQYYEKEERGRGNFPDRFSARQFPNYSSELNVNALLLGDSALYLCASSLGVTSGFYNEQFFGPGTRLTVL.

This clone has just a few counts. CDR3 residues: CASSLSGNQPQHF. The CDR3 coding sequence is TGTGCCAGCAGCTTATCCGGCAATCAGCCCCAGCATTTT. The chain couples TRBV7-9 to TRBJ1-5; no firm D call. Deletions cut 2 bases from V and 2 bases from J, with 4 bases between. The CDR3 loop spans 13 amino acids. Looked up from germline, CDR1 is SEHNR and CDR2 is FQNEAQ (reference sequence).

J is TRBJ1-1 and V is TRBV7-9; D unresolved. The CDR3 runs to 15 residues. The germline CDR1 and CDR2 sequences are SEHNR and FQNEAQ (reference sequence). The germline V and J ends were trimmed by 5 bases and 1 base, with 14 bases remaining between them. CDR3 loop: CASSLGPSGNTEAFF. The CDR3 DNA is TGTGCCAGCAGCCTAGGCCCATCAGGGAACACTGAAGCTTTCTTT. Drawing the rest from reference TRBV7-9 and TRBJ1-1, the complete variable domain is DTGVSQNPRHKITKRGQNVTFRCDPISEHNRLYWYRQTLGQGPEFLTYFQNEAQLEKSRLLSDRFSAERPKGSFSTLEIQRTEQGDSAMYLCASSLGPSGNTEAFFGQGTRLTVV.

V is TRBV19 and J is TRBJ2-2; 8 bases map to TRBD2. This CDR3 is built from 17 residues. Germline values: CDR1 LNHDA, CDR2 SQIVND (reference sequence). Germline trimming cut 4 bases from V and 1 base from J; bases unmatched to any gene: 8. The CDR3 region is CASSSPGLGMNTGELFF. CDR3 sequence (DNA): TGTGCCAGTAGTAGCCCGGGACTAGGAATGAACACCGGGGAGCTGTTTTTT.

The chain links TRBV6-1 to TRBJ1-6; D not resolved. CDR1 and CDR2 (germline): MNHNS, SASEGT. Between the trimmed V and J ends, which lost 10 bases and 1 base, there was a span of 8 bases. The length of the CDR3 is 13 residues. CDR3 DNA sequence: TGTGCCACCTCTTTTTCCTATAATTCACCCCTCCACTTT. It is translated as CATSFSYNSPLHF.

The chain is built from TRBV12-5 and TRBJ2-3, with 7 bases that match TRBD2. The ends lost 1 base at V and 5 bases at J; junction bases unmatched: 3. The V gene's germline CDR1 is LGHNT and CDR2 FRNRAP. CDR3 length: 14 amino acids. This chain's CDR3 is CASGLGEGRDTQYF. The CDR3, as DNA: TGTGCTAGTGGTTTGGGGGAGGGCCGAGATACGCAGTATTTT. The variable domain in full, completed from reference TRBV12-5 and TRBJ2-3, reads DARVTQTPRHKVTEMGQEVTMRCQPILGHNTVFWYRQTMMQGLELLAYFRNRAPLDDSGMPKDRFSAEMPDATLATLKIQPSEPRDSAVYFCASGLGEGRDTQYFGPGTRLTVL.

The chain combines TRBV28 with TRBJ2-5; unclear D gene. The V gene lost 2 bases and the J gene lost 2 bases, with 12 bases spanning the gap. CDR1 is MDHEN, CDR2 SYDVKM, per germline. This CDR3 spans 15 amino acids. As DNA, the CDR3 is TGTGCCAGCAGTTTACTTCTGCCTAGACAAGAGACCCAGTACTTC. Its translation is CASSLLLPRQETQYF.

Here the CDR3 reads CASGSALQTGDYGYTF. CDR3 DNA: TGTGCCAGCGGCTCGGCGTTACAGACGGGGGACTATGGCTACACCTTC. The rearrangement links TRBV5-4 to TRBJ1-2; tentatively, D is TRBD1 (5 bases). V was clipped by 7 bases and J by 3 bases, with 22 bases between them. This CDR3 has 16 amino acids. Per the germline V gene, CDR1 is SGHNT and CDR2 is YYREEE (reference sequence).

This clone was observed a single time. The chain couples TRBV10-2 to TRBJ2-5; D might be TRBD2 (6 bases). The length of the CDR3 is 15 residues. Germline lookup yields CDR1 WSHSY and CDR2 SAAADI. V shed 7 bases and J shed 1 base, with 16 bases lying between them. CDR3 DNA: TGCGCCAGCAAAGAATCGGGGGACCCCCAAGAGACCCAGTACTTC. This sequence encodes CASKESGDPQETQYF.

This clone occurred a few times. The J gene is TRBJ1-6, the V gene TRBV4-1; D remains ambiguous. Trimming shortened V by 2 bases and J by 10 bases, and 15 bases separated the two germline ends. The CDR3 consists of 15 residues. Germline lookup yields CDR1 MGHRA and CDR2 YSYEKL. As DNA, the CDR3 is TGCGCCAGCAGCCAAAGTACAACGGGTCGGTCACCCCTCCACTTT. Translation: CASSQSTTGRSPLHF.

The chain links TRBV19 to TRBJ1-2; D might be TRBD1 (6 bases). CDR1 is LNHDA and CDR2 is SQIVND in the germline V gene (reference sequence). The CDR3 runs 11 residues. The V gene lost 10 bases and the J gene lost 5 bases, with 11 bases spanning the gap. The CDR3 DNA is TGTGCCACCGGGACATCTTATGGCTACACCTTC. Translated, it gives CATGTSYGYTF.

The CDR3 DNA reads as TGTGCCAGCAGCGGTCAAAGGGGGCGATCTGGGGCCAACGTCCTGACTTTC. The encoded protein is CASSGQRGRSGANVLTF. The rearrangement links TRBV7-9 to TRBJ2-6; 7 positions agree with TRBD1. Germline V gene lookup returns CDR1 SEHNR and CDR2 FQNEAQ (reference sequence). V was clipped by 5 bases and J by 1 base; unmatched bases: 8. The CDR3 runs 17 residues. The variable domain in full, with the rest retrieved from reference TRBV7-9 and TRBJ2-6, is DTGVSQNPRHKITKRGQNVTFRCDPISEHNRLYWYRQTLGQGPEFLTYFQNEAQLEKSRLLSDRFSAERPKGSFSTLEIQRTEQGDSAMYLCASSGQRGRSGANVLTFGAGSRLTVL.

This clone was seen once. The chain uses TRBV7-9 and TRBJ1-2; no clear D gene. Deletions cut 3 bases from V and 8 bases from J, with 13 bases between. Germline CDR1 and CDR2: SEHNR and FQNEAQ (reference sequence). The length of the CDR3 is 13 residues. This CDR3 is CASSFLEFEGYTF. In nucleotides, the CDR3 is TGTGCCAGCAGCTTTCTGGAATTTGAAGGCTACACCTTC.

The chain joins TRBV20-1 to TRBJ1-2; D not resolved. Looked up from germline, CDR1 is DFQATT and CDR2 is SNEGSKA (reference sequence). V was pared by 8 bases and J by 4 bases, with 2 bases between. This CDR3 spans 8 amino acids. CDR3 residues: CSPYGYTF. CDR3 DNA sequence: TGCAGTCCCTATGGCTACACCTTC.

The chain has TRBV5-1 and TRBJ1-1, with TRBD1 matching over 8 bases. Germline values: CDR1 SGHRS, CDR2 YFSETQ. With 4 bases clipped from V and 0 bases from J, the junction kept 5 bases outside the gene matches. The CDR3 contains 15 residues. This chain's CDR3 is CASSPRQGLNTEAFF. CDR3 bases: TGCGCCAGCAGCCCCCGACAGGGGTTGAACACTGAAGCTTTCTTT.